What follows describes a single T cell receptor (beta chain). What antigen it recognizes has not been identified. Base qualities are missing; no much larger clone stands one base away. At the junction V is shortened by 0 bases and J by 8 bases; bases outside the gene matches: 4. From the cysteine through the phenylalanine, the CDR3 covers 15 amino acids. The read is trimmed to its CDR3 DNA, 45 bases read in frame from base 1. The germline V gene specifies SGDLS as CDR1 and YYNGEE as CDR2. The data were obtained in a study of graft-versus-host responses after intestinal transplantation (dated by TCRdb to the early 2020s). Some background on the complete study: Multivisceral, liver-intestinal, or isolated intestinal transplants were received by the recipients. Every recipient was given anti-thymocyte globulin induction, followed by around three years of maintenance tacrolimus and steroids. Bulk TCR-beta CDR3 sequencing was used to track graft-versus-host and host-versus-graft alloreactive T cell clones in the graft, circulation and bone marrow after intestinal transplantation. Alloreactive clones were identified by sequencing pre-transplant mixed lymphocyte reaction products and comparing these products with unstimulated pre-transplant donor and recipient T cells. A cohort of 24 intestinal transplant recipients, including one retransplant, was enrolled, and a few patients lacking pretransplant specimens were excluded. A peak of at least 4% donor T cells among recipient peripheral blood mononuclear cells was the definition used for donor T cell macrochimerism. Rather than being sequenced by the commercial service, samples from a few later patients were sequenced in-house on an Illumina MiSeq and processed with MiXCR.

The investigation overall reported the following: Early after transplant, declines in HvG clones were associated with peak levels of circulating GvH clones. The conclusions were limited by the relatively low number and heterogeneity of the intestinal transplant patients. Patients with donor T cell macrochimerism had high GvH to HvG T cell clonal ratios in their allografts. GvH clones were found in recipient bone marrow, and some of the GvH clones appeared earlier in ileal mucosa or blood, which is consistent with an intestinal mucosal origin.

The library was generated by the immunoSEQ multiplex PCR assay. For most patients, high-throughput TCR-beta CDR3 sequencing of genomic DNA was performed by Adaptive Biotechnologies. Under the source paper's analysis protocol: Adaptive's ImmunoSEQ software was the source of the TCR sequencing data for fewer than 20 patients, while a few other patients were processed with MiXCR and VDJtools. CDR3 nucleotide sequences shared between donor and recipient were removed because the origin of such sequences could not be assigned. Alloreactive clones required at least 2-fold expansion over unstimulated cells and minimum CFSE-low frequency of 0.002% (template counts) or 0.001% (read counts). Clones were considered mappable if detected in sequenced pre-transplant spleen, lymph node, or MLR CFSE-low populations of the donor or recipient. The cumulative frequency of alloreactive clones was calculated as a percentage of all sequences, weighted by copy number. The table was pulled from immuneACCESS by TCRdb, which kept in-frame rearrangements only. Such tables lose some clones; where checked, under half of the loss comes from unresolved V genes, and the rest has no known cause. The V and J calls and clone size are taken from that table; D and trimming were inferred from the DNA. The sample table records about 57,000 clones; roughly 90% of these occur just once. The ten largest clones take up 1.5% to 2% of the sample.

Blood samples were collected up to 4 times in the first month after transplant and then at least monthly when available. This TCR derives from a human patient who received an intestinal transplant, so some T cells may come from the graft donor. The rearranged chain carries TRBV9 and TRBJ1-3; 11 bases in between match TRBD1. The sample consisted of PBMCs, taken 26 days after transplant. Here the CDR3 is given as CASSVGTGGPYTIYF. At the DNA level, the sequence is TGTGCCAGCAGCGTAGGGACAGGGGGCCCTTACACCATATATTTT.